These T cell receptor beta chains were read from a single sample in a study of OX40 agonist ivuxolimab in advanced cancers. Libraries were prepared by immunoSEQ multiplex PCR; TCRdb keeps only in-frame clonotypes and omits some of them. Among roughly 66,000 clones listed, roughly four fifths were seen once. This specimen consisted of CD4+ or CD8+ T cells sorted from blood, obtained in a trial of the OX40 agonist ivuxolimab. The receptors originated from an adult with an advanced solid tumor such as melanoma, head and neck, liver or kidney cancer. Both conserved end residues are part of each CDR3. A D gene is named only where the DNA matches it firmly. For some rows the clone size is stated as once, few or many, or as a class when expanded; others skip it.

abundance | j_gene | v_gene | d_gene | CDR3nt | CDR3aa
- | TRBJ1-2 | TRBV7-2 | - | TGTGCCAGCAGCGTAGTGACAGTGGGAGGAGGCTATGGCTACACCTTC | CASSVVTVGGGYGYTF
- | TRBJ1-2 | TRBV4-2 | TRBD1 | TGTGCCAGCAGCCAAGATCTTATGGACAGGGGGCGCTGGTATGGCTACACCTTC | CASSQDLMDRGRWYGYTF
- | TRBJ1-2 | TRBV5-4 | TRBD1 | TGTGCCAGCAGCGGGGGACAGCAGTTCTATGGCTACACCTTC | CASSGGQQFYGYTF
- | TRBJ1-5 | TRBV15 | - | TGTGCCACCAGCAGAGTGTCCCCCAGCAATCAGCCCCAGCATTTT | CATSRVSPSNQPQHF
- | TRBJ1-1 | TRBV5-6 | - | TGTGCCAGCAAGTCGGGTGACTTGGGGGGCACTGAAGCTTTCTTT | CASKSGDLGGTEAFF
- | TRBJ2-7 | TRBV7-2 | TRBD1 | TGTGCCAGCAGCTTATCGGGACAGGCCTACGAGCAGTACTTC | CASSLSGQAYEQYF
once | TRBJ2-1 | TRBV21-1 | - | TGTGCCAGCAGCAAAGACTTGGCGGGAGGGGTCCTTGGTCATTATGATGAGCAGTTCTTC | CASSKDLAGGVLGHYDEQFF
- | TRBJ1-4 | TRBV5-1 | - | TGCGCCAGCAGCTTAGGGGCCGGGGAAAAACTGTTTTTT | CASSLGAGEKLFF
- | TRBJ1-1 | TRBV5-1 | - | TGCGCCAGCAGCTTGTTTTTGGGGGGGAACACTGAAGCTTTCTTT | CASSLFLGGNTEAFF
- | TRBJ1-3 | TRBV10-3 | - | TGTGCCATCAGTGAAGACAGGGGAAACACCATATATTTT | CAISEDRGNTIYF
- | TRBJ2-3 | TRBV28 | - | TGTGCCAGCAGCCCGGATACGGATACGCAGTATTTT | CASSPDTDTQYF
- | TRBJ1-4 | TRBV18 | - | TGTGCCAGCTCACCACCAGATCCGGGTCTCTTGAGAGAAAAACTGTTTTTT | CASSPPDPGLLREKLFF
- | TRBJ2-1 | TRBV2 | TRBD1 | TGTGCCAGCAGAGAAACAGGGGGCGCTAAGGATACTGGTGAGCAGTTCTTC | CASRETGGAKDTGEQFF
- | TRBJ1-5 | TRBV19 | - | TGTGCGACCACCACAGGGTCTTATAGCAATCAGCCCCAGCATTTT | CATTTGSYSNQPQHF
few | TRBJ1-1 | TRBV6-6 | TRBD1 | TGTGCCAGCAGTGACAGGGGGGTCACTGAAGCTTTCTTT | CASSDRGVTEAFF
- | TRBJ1-1 | TRBV6-6 | - | TGTGCCAGCAGTTACTCGGTGAACACTGAAGCTTTCTTT | CASSYSVNTEAFF
- | TRBJ2-5 | TRBV30 | TRBD2 | TGTGCCTGGAGCCAAGGGTTAGCGGGAGAAAAAGAGACCCAGTACTTC | CAWSQGLAGEKETQYF
- | TRBJ2-1 | TRBV9 | - | TGTGCCAGCAGGGAAGGTATCTCCTACAATGAGCAGTTCTTC | CASREGISYNEQFF
- | TRBJ1-4 | TRBV5-4 | - | TGTGCCAGCAGCACGGACCCAACTAATGAAAAACTGTTTTTT | CASSTDPTNEKLFF
- | TRBJ1-2 | TRBV5-4 | TRBD1 | TGTGCCAGCAGCGAAAAAACGACAGGGCCCTATGGCTACACCTTC | CASSEKTTGPYGYTF
few | TRBJ2-5 | TRBV10-3 | TRBD1 | TGTGCCATCAGTGGCGGACAGGCAGGAGAGACCCAGTACTTC | CAISGGQAGETQYF
- | TRBJ1-5 | TRBV28 | - | TGTGCCAGCAGCCCCTTATTAAGGGTTGGGCAGCCCCAGCATTTT | CASSPLLRVGQPQHF
- | TRBJ2-2 | TRBV5-1 | - | TGCGCCAGCAGCTTGGGCGGTCGCGGCACCGGGGAGCTGTTTTTT | CASSLGGRGTGELFF
- | TRBJ1-1 | TRBV14 | - | TGTGCCAGCAGCCAAGACCAATTAAGCAGGGGTAAAGCTTTCTTT | CASSQDQLSRGKAFF
- | TRBJ1-1 | TRBV19 | TRBD1 | TGTGCCAGTAGTAACCGGGACAGGGGGCAGGGGGCTTTCTTT | CASSNRDRGQGAFF
many | TRBJ1-4 | TRBV27 | TRBD1 | TGTGCCAGCAGGGGGATTCAGGGGGCGATCGAAAAACTGTTTTTT | CASRGIQGAIEKLFF
- | TRBJ1-1 | TRBV5-8 | - | TGTGCCAGCAGCTTGGGCCACCTGAACACTGAAGCTTTCTTT | CASSLGHLNTEAFF
- | TRBJ1-1 | TRBV21-1 | - | TGTGCCAGCGGCCAGAGTGGGGGGTCTGAAGCTTTCTTT | CASGQSGGSEAFF
- | TRBJ2-3 | TRBV7-2 | TRBD2 | TGTGCCAGCAGCTCAACCAGCGGGAGGGCCGGAGATACGCAGTATTTT | CASSSTSGRAGDTQYF
- | TRBJ1-3 | TRBV5-1 | TRBD1 | TGCGCCAGCAGCGAGGGACAGGTACCTGGAAACACCATATATTTT | CASSEGQVPGNTIYF
once | TRBJ2-5 | TRBV4-3 | TRBD2 | TGCGCCAGCAGCCCAGTCGCGGGGGTCGGGGAGACCCAGTACTTC | CASSPVAGVGETQYF
- | TRBJ2-1 | TRBV4-1 | TRBD2 | TGCGCCAGCAGCCAACAATTAGCGGGAATATACAATGAGCAGTTCTTC | CASSQQLAGIYNEQFF